The clone carrying this T cell receptor (beta chain) was recorded at least ten times. TCRdb re-called the 5' RACE reads with MiXCR, one entry per CDR3 protein. The sample yields 300,000 to 350,000 distinct CDR3 sequences, 9% to 15% seen once. This sample was included in a study of identical twins. This CDR3 has 15 amino acids. The junction had 6 bases not matched to a gene; V was cut back by 6 bases and J by 3 bases. These data were also filed under a second study, of yellow fever vaccine responses in identical twins. From that paper: Reported findings indicate that twins' vaccine T cell responses seemed partially convergent, partially personalized.

The genes are TRBV12-3 or TRBV12-4 and TRBJ2-3; TRBD1 matches 10 bases. The TCR comes from a woman aged 18-29 years in good health. The sequenced material came from CD8+ T cells sorted from blood. CDR3 sequence reads: CASSLTGGWTDTQYF. CDR3 DNA sequence: TGTGCCAGCAGCTTGACAGGGGGCTGGACAGATACGCAGTATTTT.